A single sample gave rise to the 19 T cell receptor beta chains below, sequenced in a study of cytomegalovirus exposure and HLA in healthy donors. PCR was performed using 60 Vbeta and 13 Jbeta primers. Some clones are missing from TCRdb's copy, which holds only in-frame ones; the method was immunoSEQ multiplex PCR. Of 95,000 to 150,000 clones listed, just over 65% are singletons. The sequenced sample consisted of PBMCs. Receptors originate from a man aged 18 to 29 in good health and CMV-seronegative.

The chain combines TRBV27 with TRBJ1-1; tentative D call: TRBD1 (5 bases). CDR3 length equals 15 residues. The ends were cut back, 3 bases at V and 1 base at J, with 12 bases in the middle. The germline gives CDR1 MNHEY, CDR2 SMNVEV (reference sequence). This CDR3 reads CASSFLQDKNTEAFF. CDR3 bases: TGTGCCAGCAGTTTCCTACAGGACAAGAACACTGAAGCTTTCTTT.

The genes are TRBV7-2 and TRBJ1-2, with a weak D call TRBD1 (5 bases). The length of the CDR3 is 11 residues. Germline lookup yields CDR1 SGHTA and CDR2 FQGNSA. V lost 5 bases and J lost 13, with 14 bases in between. DNA for the CDR3: TGTGCCAGCAGCCTGATGACAGACAGCACCTTC. Protein sequence: CASSLMTDSTF.

This clone was picked up a small number of times. The chain combines TRBV19 with TRBJ1-2; 8 nucleotides match TRBD1. Germline CDR1 LNHDA, CDR2 SQIVND (reference sequence). The CDR3 sequence is 14 residues long. Losses at the gene ends were 3 bases for V and 6 bases for J; bases not matched to a gene: 6. The CDR3: CASSISRQGNGYTF. The CDR3 DNA reads TGTGCCAGTAGTATTTCTCGACAGGGGAATGGCTACACCTTC.

This chain links TRBV10-2 with TRBJ1-5, with TRBD1 as a possible D gene (5 bases). Germline assignment: CDR1 WSHSY and CDR2 SAAADI. The CDR3 totals 15 residues. With 7 bases removed from V and 0 bases from J, the gap between germline ends came to 13 bases. In nucleotides, the CDR3 is TGCGCCAGCATGGGGGAGGGTTATAGCAATCAGCCCCAGCATTTT. Its protein is CASMGEGYSNQPQHF.

This clone turned up a few times. This chain uses TRBV11-2 with TRBJ2-3, with D possibly matching TRBD2 (6 bases). V was trimmed by 1 base and J by 11 bases, leaving 19 bases between them. Looked up from germline, CDR1 is SGHAT and CDR2 is FQNNGV. The CDR3 has 15 residues. CDR3: CASSLARMGGFGQYF. As DNA, the CDR3 is TGTGCCAGCAGCTTAGCCAGGATGGGGGGATTTGGGCAGTATTTT.

V usage is TRBV7-2 and J usage is TRBJ2-6, with 7 bases identical to TRBD2. CDR3 length: 14 amino acids. CDR1 is SGHTA and CDR2 is FQGNSA in the germline V gene. With V trimmed by 7 bases and J by 3 bases, 3 bases remained unmatched. The CDR3 DNA reads TGTGCCAGCAAGCGGGGAGTTGGGGCCAACGTCCTGACTTTC. Translation: CASKRGVGANVLTF.

Details on this clone: Different DNA sequences within this sample yield the same CDR3. The gene calls are TRBV9 and TRBJ1-5, with D possibly TRBD1 on 5 matching bases. Between the trimmed V and J ends, which lost 0 bases and 1 base, there was a span of 8 bases. CDR1 and CDR2 (germline): SGDLS, YYNGEE. The CDR3 is 15 amino acids. DNA of the CDR3: TGTGCCAGCAGCGTAGCGGGGGACAGCAATCAGCCCCAGCATTTT. As protein: CASSVAGDSNQPQHF.

V gene TRBV1 combines with J gene TRBJ2-2; the table's D call TRBD2 went unverified against the DNA. TRBV1 is shown as a pseudogene. The length of the CDR3 is 15 residues. The CDR3 DNA reads TGCACCAGCAGCCAAGGAGCGGGGGACACCGGGGAGCTGTTTTTT. Its protein is CTSSQGAGDTGELFF.

This clone was detected once. The chain employs TRBV30 and TRBJ1-5; 9 nucleotides agree with TRBD1. CDR1 and CDR2 from the germline V gene are GTSNPN and SVGIG (reference sequence). The CDR3 loop spans 14 amino acids. V lost 5 bases, J lost 7 bases, and 9 bases stayed unmatched. CDR3 amino acids: CAWSPGQGFQPQHF. CDR3 nucleotide sequence: TGTGCCTGGTCCCCGGGACAGGGATTCCAGCCCCAGCATTTT.

The chain employs TRBV19 and TRBJ1-3; TRBD1 matches 7 bases. Unmatched junction bases numbered 6, after V lost 6 bases and J lost 4 bases. CDR1 LNHDA and CDR2 SQIVND come from the germline V gene (reference sequence). CDR3 size: 14 residues. The CDR3 DNA reads as TGTGCCAGTAGCCGAGGGACAGAGGGAAACACCATATATTTT. Protein product: CASSRGTEGNTIYF. Together with reference TRBV19 and TRBJ1-3, the CDR3 gives the full variable domain: DGGITQSPKYLFRKEGQNVTLSCEQNLNHDAMYWYRQDPGQGLRLIYYSQIVNDFQKGDIAEGYSVSREKKESFPLTVTSAQKNPTAFYLCASSRGTEGNTIYFGEGSWLTVV.

This clone was detected once. This same CDR3 is encoded by further DNA sequences in the sample. V usage is TRBV5-1 and J usage is TRBJ2-2, with D unclear. Germline V lookup: CDR1 SGHRS, CDR2 YFSETQ. V lost 0 bases to trimming and J lost 6 bases, with 6 bases between them. CDR3 length equals 13 residues. This chain's CDR3 is CASSLGPAGELFF. As DNA, the CDR3 is TGCGCCAGCAGCTTGGGTCCGGCCGGGGAGCTGTTTTTT.

The rearrangement uses TRBV7-3 and TRBJ2-3; 9 bases match TRBD2. The germline V gene has CDR1 SGHTA and CDR2 FQGTGA. V lost 5 bases to trimming and J lost 3 bases; unmatched junction nucleotides: 12. The CDR3 loop spans 17 amino acids. CDR3 loop: CASSPLRLAGETDTQYF. CDR3 coding DNA: TGTGCCAGCAGCCCTCTTCGCTTAGCGGGGGAAACAGATACGCAGTATTTT.

The rearrangement joins TRBV12-5 to TRBJ2-5, with D maybe TRBD1 (6 bases). Germline V gene lookup returns CDR1 LGHNT and CDR2 FRNRAP. Trimming cost V 1 base and J 3 bases, with 12 bases left between them. CDR3 length equals 15 residues. The CDR3 region is CASGLAGTPEETQYF. CDR3 sequence (DNA): TGTGCTAGTGGTTTGGCCGGGACACCCGAAGAGACCCAGTACTTC.

This clone has a handful of counts. This rearrangement joins TRBV10-2 to TRBJ2-3, with D possibly TRBD1 on 5 matching bases. The CDR3 runs to 15 residues. V lost 11 bases and J lost 8, with 26 bases in between. Germline CDR1 reads WSHSY; CDR2 reads SAAADI. CDR3 amino acids: CARSRSGAGLGTQYF. CDR3 sequence (DNA): TGCGCCCGATCCCGATCAGGCGCAGGGCTTGGTACGCAGTATTTT.

This clone occurred a few times. The V and J genes are TRBV6-4 and TRBJ1-2; D possibly corresponds to TRBD1 (5 bases). Germline V gives CDR1 MRHNA, CDR2 SNTAGT. The CDR3 is 15 residues long. V lost 3 bases to trimming and J lost 4 bases, with 15 bases between them. The CDR3 sequence is CASSEWRGEVYGYTF. The DNA for the CDR3 is TGTGCCAGCAGTGAGTGGCGGGGGGAAGTCTATGGCTACACCTTC.

This clone was seen once. The chain employs TRBV5-1 and TRBJ2-5; D not resolved. Per the germline V gene, CDR1 is SGHRS and CDR2 is YFSETQ. Trimming cost V 0 bases and J 4 bases, with 13 bases left between them. The CDR3 has 15 amino acids. The CDR3 reads CASSLGPSLRETQYF. The CDR3 nucleotides are TGCGCCAGCAGCTTGGGGCCTAGTCTTCGAGAGACCCAGTACTTC.

The gene calls are TRBV7-6 and TRBJ2-1; 16 bases fit TRBD2. Germline assignment: CDR1 SGHVS and CDR2 FNYEAQ. CDR3 length: 20 residues. The junction had 12 bases not matched to a gene; V was cut back by 1 base and J by 6 bases. CDR3 nucleotides: TGTGCCAGCAGCTTAGTAGGGACTAGCGGGAGGGCCGGGTTGGTCAATGAGCAGTTCTTC. Protein product: CASSLVGTSGRAGLVNEQFF. Full variable domain (missing parts from reference TRBV7-6 and TRBJ2-1): GAGVSQSPRYKVTKRGQDVALRCDPISGHVSLYWYRQALGQGPEFLTYFNYEAQQDKSGLPNDRFSAERPEGSISTLTIQRTEQRDSAMYRCASSLVGTSGRAGLVNEQFFGPGTRLTVL.

This clone was seen a few times. The rearrangement uses TRBV5-8 and TRBJ1-4; 8 bases align to TRBD1. The CDR3 runs 13 residues. The germline V gene has CDR1 SGHTS and CDR2 YDEGEE. J gave up 8 bases and V 5 bases, and 5 bases lay outside the gene matches. The CDR3 nucleotides read TGTGCCAGCAGACTGACAGGGGCCGAAAAACTGTTTTTT. This encodes CASRLTGAEKLFF.

Details on this clone: A read error may produce the germline difference seen at one junction end. The chain has TRBV2 and TRBJ1-5; D is ambiguous. The CDR3 consists of 15 residues. The germline gives CDR1 SNHLY, CDR2 FYNNEI. In DNA, the CDR3 is TGTCCCAGCAGTCGAGACAAGTCCCCAAATCAGCCCCAGCATTTT. Protein product: CPSSRDKSPNQPQHF.